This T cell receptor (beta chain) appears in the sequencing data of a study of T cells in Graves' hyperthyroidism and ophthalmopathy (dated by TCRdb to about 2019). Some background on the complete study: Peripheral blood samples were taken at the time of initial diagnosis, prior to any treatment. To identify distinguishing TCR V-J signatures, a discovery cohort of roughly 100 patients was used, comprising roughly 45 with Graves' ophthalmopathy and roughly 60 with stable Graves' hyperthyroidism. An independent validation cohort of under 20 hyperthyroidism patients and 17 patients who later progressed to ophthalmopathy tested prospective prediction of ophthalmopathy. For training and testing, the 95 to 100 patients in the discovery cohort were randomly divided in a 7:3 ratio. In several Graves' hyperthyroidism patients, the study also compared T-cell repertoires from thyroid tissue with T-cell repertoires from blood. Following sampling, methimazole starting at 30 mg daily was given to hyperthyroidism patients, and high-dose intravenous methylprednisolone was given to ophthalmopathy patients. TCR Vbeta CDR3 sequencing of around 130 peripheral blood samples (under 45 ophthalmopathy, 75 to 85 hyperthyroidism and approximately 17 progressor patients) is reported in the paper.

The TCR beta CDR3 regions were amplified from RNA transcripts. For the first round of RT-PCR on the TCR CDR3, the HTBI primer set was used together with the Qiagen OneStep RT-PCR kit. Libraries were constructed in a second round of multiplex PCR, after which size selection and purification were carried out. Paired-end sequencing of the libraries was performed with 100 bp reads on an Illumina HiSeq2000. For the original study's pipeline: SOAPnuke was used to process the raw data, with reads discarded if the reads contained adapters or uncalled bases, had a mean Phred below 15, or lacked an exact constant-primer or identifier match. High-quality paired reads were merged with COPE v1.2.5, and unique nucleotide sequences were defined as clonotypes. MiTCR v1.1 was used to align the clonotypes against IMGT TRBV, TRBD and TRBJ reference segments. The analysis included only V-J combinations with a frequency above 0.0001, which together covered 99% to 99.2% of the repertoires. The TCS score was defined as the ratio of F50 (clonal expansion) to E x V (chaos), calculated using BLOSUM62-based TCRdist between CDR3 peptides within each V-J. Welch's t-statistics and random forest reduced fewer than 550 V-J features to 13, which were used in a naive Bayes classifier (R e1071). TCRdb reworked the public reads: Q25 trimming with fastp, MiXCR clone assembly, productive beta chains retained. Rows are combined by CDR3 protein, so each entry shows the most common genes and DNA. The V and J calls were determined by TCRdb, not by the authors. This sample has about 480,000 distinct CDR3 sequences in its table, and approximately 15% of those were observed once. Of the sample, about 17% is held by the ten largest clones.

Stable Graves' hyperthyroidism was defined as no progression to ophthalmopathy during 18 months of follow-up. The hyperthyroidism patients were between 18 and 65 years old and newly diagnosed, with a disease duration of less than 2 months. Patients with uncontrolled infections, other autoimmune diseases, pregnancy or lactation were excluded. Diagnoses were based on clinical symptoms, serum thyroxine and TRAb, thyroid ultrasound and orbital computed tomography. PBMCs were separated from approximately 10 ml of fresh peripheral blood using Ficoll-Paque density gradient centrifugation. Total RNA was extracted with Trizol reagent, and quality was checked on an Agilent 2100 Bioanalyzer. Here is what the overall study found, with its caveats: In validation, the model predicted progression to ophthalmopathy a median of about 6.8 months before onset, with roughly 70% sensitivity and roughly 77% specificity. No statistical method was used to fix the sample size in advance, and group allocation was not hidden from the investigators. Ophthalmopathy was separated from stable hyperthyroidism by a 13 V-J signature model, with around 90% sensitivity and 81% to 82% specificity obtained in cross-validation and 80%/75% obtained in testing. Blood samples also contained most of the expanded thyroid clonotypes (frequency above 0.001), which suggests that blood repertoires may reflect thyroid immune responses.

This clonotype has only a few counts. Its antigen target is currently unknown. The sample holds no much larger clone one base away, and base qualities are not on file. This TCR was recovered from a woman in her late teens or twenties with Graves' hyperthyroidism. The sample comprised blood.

The CDR3 protein: CASSQEGNRYPFTDNYGYTF. The nucleotides read TGCGCCAGCAGCCAAGAGGGGAACAGGTATCCATTTACCGATAACTATGGCTACACCTTC. The rearrangement joined TRBV4-1 to TRBJ1-2, and perhaps TRBD1 as D gene, on 5 matching bases. The cysteine opens and the phenylalanine closes a CDR3 of 20 amino acids. Only CDR3 DNA is held: 60 bases, read in frame from base 1. From the germline V gene, CDR1 is MGHRA and CDR2 is YSYEKL. The junction carries 24 bases between V and J, which are trimmed by 0 bases and 1 base respectively.